The sequence of this TCR beta chain was determined in a study of CD8 T cells in Susac syndrome. With random hexamers, about 0.5 to 1 ug RNA was reverse transcribed. immunoSEQ multiplex PCR amplified TCR beta CDR3 across 54 Vbeta, 13 Jbeta. TCRdb redid the calling of the immunoSEQ multiplex PCR reads with MiXCR, one entry per CDR3 protein. The data show nearly 70,000 distinct CDR3 sequences, roughly 94% seen once. About this clonotype itself: Its antigen is as yet unknown.

TCR beta sequencing covered blood CD8+ and CD4+ T cells. Controls matched for sex and age were healthy donors. Study results and caveats: In its TCR sequencing and HLA analysis, the study acknowledged that the number of individuals was relatively small.

V dropped 2 bases and J dropped 5 bases, with 13 bases sitting between them. Germline V CDR1 and CDR2: MDHEN, SYDVKM. The CDR3 covers 14 residues. The receptor comes from a human donor in good health. This sequence joins TRBV28 and TRBJ2-7; maybe TRBD2 (6 bases). The sequenced sample was CD8+ T cells from PBMCs. The CDR3 DNA follows: TGTGCCAGCAGTTTACGGGGGTACCTCCACGAGCAGTACTTC. Protein product: CASSLRGYLHEQYF. Complete variable domain (other parts from reference TRBV28 and TRBJ2-7): DVKVTQSSRYLVKRTGEKVFLECVQDMDHENMFWYRQDPGLGLRLIYFSYDVKMKEKGDIPEGYSVSREKKERFSLILESASTNQTSMYLCASSLRGYLHEQYFGPGTRLTVT.